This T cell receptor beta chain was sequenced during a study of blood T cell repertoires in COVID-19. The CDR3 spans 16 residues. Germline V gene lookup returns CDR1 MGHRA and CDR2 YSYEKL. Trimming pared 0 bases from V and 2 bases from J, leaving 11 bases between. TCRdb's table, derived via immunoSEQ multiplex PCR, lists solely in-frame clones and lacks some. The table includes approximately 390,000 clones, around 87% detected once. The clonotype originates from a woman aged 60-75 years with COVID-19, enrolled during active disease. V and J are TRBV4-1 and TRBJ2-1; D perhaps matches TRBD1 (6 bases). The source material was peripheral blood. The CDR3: CASSQDWDIPYNEQFF. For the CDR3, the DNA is TGCGCCAGCAGCCAAGATTGGGACATCCCCTACAATGAGCAGTTCTTC.